In its sample, the clone carrying this TCR beta chain was seen many times. Its matching antigen is unknown. TCR beta CDR3 regions were amplified from RNA. Primed by the HTBI set, a first-round RT-PCR was run on the TCR CDR3. TCRdb re-called the multiplex PCR reads through MiXCR, storing one row per CDR3 protein. In the table there are a few hundred thousand distinct CDR3 sequences, around a sixth of which are singletons. This CDR3 spans 15 amino acids. Germline-derived CDR1 and CDR2 are MNHEY and SVGAGI. The germline V and J ends were trimmed by 2 bases and 0 bases, with 8 bases remaining between them. This entry comes from a study of T cells in Graves' hyperthyroidism and ophthalmopathy. Broader study findings: Ophthalmopathy stood apart from stable hyperthyroidism in a 13 V-J model.

This chain joins TRBV6-5 and TRBJ2-1; D is unresolved. The sample consisted of blood. The TCR originated in a woman in her twenties or thirties with Graves' hyperthyroidism. The CDR3 coding sequence is TGTGCCAGCAGTTACCGGGTCAGCTCCTACAATGAGCAGTTCTTC. Translated, it gives CASSYRVSSYNEQFF.